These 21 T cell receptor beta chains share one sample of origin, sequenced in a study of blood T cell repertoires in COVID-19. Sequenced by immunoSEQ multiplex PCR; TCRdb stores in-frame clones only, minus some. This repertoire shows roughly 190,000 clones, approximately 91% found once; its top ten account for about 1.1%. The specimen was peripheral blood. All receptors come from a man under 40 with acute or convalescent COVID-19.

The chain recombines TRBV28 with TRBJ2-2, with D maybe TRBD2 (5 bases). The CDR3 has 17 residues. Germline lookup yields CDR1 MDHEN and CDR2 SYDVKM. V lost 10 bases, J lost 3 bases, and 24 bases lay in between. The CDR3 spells CATIKSNFRGYTGELFF. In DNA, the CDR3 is TGTGCCACCATAAAGTCGAACTTCCGGGGATACACCGGGGAGCTGTTTTTT.

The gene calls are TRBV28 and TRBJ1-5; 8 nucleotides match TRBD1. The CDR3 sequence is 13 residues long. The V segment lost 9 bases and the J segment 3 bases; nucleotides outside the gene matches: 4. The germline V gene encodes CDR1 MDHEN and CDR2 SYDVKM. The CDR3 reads CASRTGFNQPQHF. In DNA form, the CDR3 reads TGTGCCAGTCGGACAGGGTTCAATCAGCCCCAGCATTTT.

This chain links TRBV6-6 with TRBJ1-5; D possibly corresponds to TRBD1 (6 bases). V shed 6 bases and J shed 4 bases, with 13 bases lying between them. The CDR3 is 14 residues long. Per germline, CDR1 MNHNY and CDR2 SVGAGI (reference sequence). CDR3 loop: CASRQQGSNQPQHF. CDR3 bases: TGTGCCAGCAGACAGCAGGGGAGTAATCAGCCCCAGCATTTT.

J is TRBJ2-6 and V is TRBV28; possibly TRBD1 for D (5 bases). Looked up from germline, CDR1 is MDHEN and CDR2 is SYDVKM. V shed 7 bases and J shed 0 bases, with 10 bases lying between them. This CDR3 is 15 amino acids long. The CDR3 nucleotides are TGTGCCAGCACGGACATCAGCTCTGGGGCCAACGTCCTGACTTTC. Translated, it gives CASTDISSGANVLTF.

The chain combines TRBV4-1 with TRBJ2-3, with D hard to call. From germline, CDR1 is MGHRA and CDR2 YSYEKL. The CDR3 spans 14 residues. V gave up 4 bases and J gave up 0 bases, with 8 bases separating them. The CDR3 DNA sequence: TGCGCCAGCAGCCCGCCGGGTAGCACAGATACGCAGTATTTT. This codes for CASSPPGSTDTQYF.

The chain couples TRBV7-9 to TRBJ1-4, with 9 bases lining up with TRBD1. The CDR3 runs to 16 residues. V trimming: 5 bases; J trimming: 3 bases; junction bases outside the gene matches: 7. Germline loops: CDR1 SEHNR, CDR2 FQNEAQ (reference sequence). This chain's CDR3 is CASSLGQGYANEKLFF. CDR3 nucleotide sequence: TGTGCCAGCAGCCTGGGACAGGGTTATGCTAATGAAAAACTGTTTTTT. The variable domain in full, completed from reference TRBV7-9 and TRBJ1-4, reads DTGVSQNPRHKITKRGQNVTFRCDPISEHNRLYWYRQTLGQGPEFLTYFQNEAQLEKSRLLSDRFSAERPKGSFSTLEIQRTEQGDSAMYLCASSLGQGYANEKLFFGSGTQLSVL.

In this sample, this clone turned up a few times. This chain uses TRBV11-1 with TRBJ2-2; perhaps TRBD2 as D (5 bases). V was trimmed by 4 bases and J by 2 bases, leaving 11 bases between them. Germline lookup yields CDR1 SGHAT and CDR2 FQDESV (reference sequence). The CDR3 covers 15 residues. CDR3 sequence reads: CASSSDGLNTGELFF. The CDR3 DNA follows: TGTGCCAGCAGCTCGGACGGACTTAACACCGGGGAGCTGTTTTTT.

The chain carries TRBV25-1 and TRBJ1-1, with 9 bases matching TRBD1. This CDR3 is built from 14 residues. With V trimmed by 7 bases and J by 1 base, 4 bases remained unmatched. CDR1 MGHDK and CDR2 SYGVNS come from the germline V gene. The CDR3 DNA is TGTGCCAGCACCGGACAGGGGACGAACACTGAAGCTTTCTTT. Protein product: CASTGQGTNTEAFF.

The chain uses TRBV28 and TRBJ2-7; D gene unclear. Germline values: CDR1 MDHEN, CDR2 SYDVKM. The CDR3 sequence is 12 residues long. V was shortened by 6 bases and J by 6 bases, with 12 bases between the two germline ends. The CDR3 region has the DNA TGTGCCAGCAGAAGGCAGGTATCCGAGCAGTACTTC. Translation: CASRRQVSEQYF. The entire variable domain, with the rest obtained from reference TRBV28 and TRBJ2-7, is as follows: DVKVTQSSRYLVKRTGEKVFLECVQDMDHENMFWYRQDPGLGLRLIYFSYDVKMKEKGDIPEGYSVSREKKERFSLILESASTNQTSMYLCASRRQVSEQYFGPGTRLTVT.

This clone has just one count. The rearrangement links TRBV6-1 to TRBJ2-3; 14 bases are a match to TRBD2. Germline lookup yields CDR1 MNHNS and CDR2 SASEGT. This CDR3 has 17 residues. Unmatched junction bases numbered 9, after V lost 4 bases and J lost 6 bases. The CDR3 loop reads CASSGPIGLAGGDTQYF. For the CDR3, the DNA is TGTGCCAGCAGTGGACCCATCGGACTAGCGGGGGGTGATACGCAGTATTTT.

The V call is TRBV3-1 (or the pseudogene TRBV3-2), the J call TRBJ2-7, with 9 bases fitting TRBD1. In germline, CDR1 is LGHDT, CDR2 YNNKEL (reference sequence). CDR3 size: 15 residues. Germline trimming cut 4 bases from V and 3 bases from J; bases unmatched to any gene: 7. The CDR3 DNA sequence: TGTGCCAGCAGCCGCTCCCGGACAGGGGACTACGAGCAGTACTTC. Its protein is CASSRSRTGDYEQYF.

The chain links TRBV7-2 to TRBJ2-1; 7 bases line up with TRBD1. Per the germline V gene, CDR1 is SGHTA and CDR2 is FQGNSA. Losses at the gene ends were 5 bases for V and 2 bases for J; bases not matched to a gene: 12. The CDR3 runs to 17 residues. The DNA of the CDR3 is TGTGCCAGCAGCCCGACCATAAGACAGGGCCCCTACAATGAGCAGTTCTTC. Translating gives CASSPTIRQGPYNEQFF.

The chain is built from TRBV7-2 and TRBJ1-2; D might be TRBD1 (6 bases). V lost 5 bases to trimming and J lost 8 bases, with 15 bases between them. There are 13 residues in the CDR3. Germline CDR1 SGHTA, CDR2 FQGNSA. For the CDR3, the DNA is TGTGCCAGCAGCCCTTACAGGGTTCGCGGCTACACCTTC. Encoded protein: CASSPYRVRGYTF.

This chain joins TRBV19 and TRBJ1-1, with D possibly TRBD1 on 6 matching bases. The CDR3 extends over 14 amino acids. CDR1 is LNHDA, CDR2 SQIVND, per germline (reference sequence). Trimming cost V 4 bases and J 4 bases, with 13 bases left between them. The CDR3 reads CASSSPGQFTEAFF. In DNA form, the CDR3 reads TGTGCCAGTAGTAGCCCCGGACAGTTCACTGAAGCTTTCTTT.

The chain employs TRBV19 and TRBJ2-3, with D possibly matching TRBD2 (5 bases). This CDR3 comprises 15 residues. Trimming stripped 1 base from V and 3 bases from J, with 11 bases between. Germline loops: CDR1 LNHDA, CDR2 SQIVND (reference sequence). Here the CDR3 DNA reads TGTGCCAGTAGTATAGGGGTAGGCGGGACAGATACGCAGTATTTT. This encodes CASSIGVGGTDTQYF.

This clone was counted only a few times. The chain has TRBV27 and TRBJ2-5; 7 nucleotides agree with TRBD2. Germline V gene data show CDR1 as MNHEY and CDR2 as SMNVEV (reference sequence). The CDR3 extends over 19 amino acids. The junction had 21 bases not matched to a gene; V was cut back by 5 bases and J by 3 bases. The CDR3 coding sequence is TGTGCCAGCAGTCCCAAATGGACTCAAACCGGGAGGAAGGAAGAGACCCAGTACTTC. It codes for CASSPKWTQTGRKEETQYF.

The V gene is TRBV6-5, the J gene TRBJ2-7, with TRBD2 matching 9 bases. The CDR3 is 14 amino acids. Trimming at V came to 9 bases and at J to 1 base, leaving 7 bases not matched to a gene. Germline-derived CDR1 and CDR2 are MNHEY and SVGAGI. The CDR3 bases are TGTGCCAGTAAACTAGCGGGCCATTCCTACGAGCAGTACTTC. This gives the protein CASKLAGHSYEQYF.

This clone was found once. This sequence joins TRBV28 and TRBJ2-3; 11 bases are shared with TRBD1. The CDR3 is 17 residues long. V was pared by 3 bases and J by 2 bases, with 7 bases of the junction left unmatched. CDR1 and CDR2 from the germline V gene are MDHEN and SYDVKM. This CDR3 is CASSFSGTGGPTDTQYF. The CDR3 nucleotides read TGTGCCAGCAGTTTTTCCGGGACAGGGGGTCCCACAGATACGCAGTATTTT.

This CDR3 reads CSVGTQGGAQPQHF. The CDR3 nucleotides are TGCAGCGTTGGAACTCAGGGAGGGGCTCAGCCCCAGCATTTT. V gene TRBV29-1 combines with J gene TRBJ1-5, with D maybe TRBD1 (5 bases). Germline CDR1 and CDR2: SQVTM and ANQGSEA. This CDR3 spans 14 amino acids. The V and J ends lost 4 bases and 6 bases respectively, with 16 bases between them.

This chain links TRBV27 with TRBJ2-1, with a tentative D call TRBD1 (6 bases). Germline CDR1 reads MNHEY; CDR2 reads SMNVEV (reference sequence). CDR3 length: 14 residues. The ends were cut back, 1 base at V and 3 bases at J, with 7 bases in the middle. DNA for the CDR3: TGTGCCAGCAGTTTATTGGACAGCTACAATGAGCAGTTCTTC. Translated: CASSLLDSYNEQFF.

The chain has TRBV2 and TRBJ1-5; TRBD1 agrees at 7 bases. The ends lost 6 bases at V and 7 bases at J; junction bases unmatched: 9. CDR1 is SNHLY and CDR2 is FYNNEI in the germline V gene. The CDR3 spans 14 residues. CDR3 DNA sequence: TGTGCCAGCAGACGCAGGGGGGAAAGGCAGCCCCAGCATTTT. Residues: CASRRRGERQPQHF.